This T cell receptor (beta chain) comes out of a study of blood T cells in healthy people across ages. A sample-barcoded 5' primer and a J-beta primer mix were used in a second PCR of roughly 7 to 11 cycles. TCRdb analysed the 5' RACE reads with MiXCR anew, one entry per CDR3 protein. The sample has over a million distinct CDR3 sequences; around 59% are singletons. Germline lookup yields CDR1 SGHAT and CDR2 FQDESV (reference sequence). Trimming removed 4 bases at V and 4 bases at J, with 14 bases between. The CDR3 extends over 15 amino acids. This clonotype was recorded once. The gene calls are TRBV11-1 and TRBJ2-1; D remains ambiguous. Sequenced input: blood. The TCR comes from a man aged 18-30 years in good health. For the CDR3, the DNA is TGTGCCAGCAGCTCCTCACTGACCTCTTACAATGAGCAGTTCTTC. This encodes CASSSSLTSYNEQFF.